The clone carrying this T cell receptor (beta chain) was detected many times. Its antigen remains unidentified. TCRdb re-analysed the 5' RACE reads in MiXCR, keeping a single row per CDR3 protein. The sample has hundreds of thousands of distinct CDR3 sequences, over 5% seen once. The sample originates from a study of identical twins. Overall study results and limits: Out-of-frame TCR alpha sharing in monozygotic twins exceeded recombination model predictions.

V trimming: 5 bases; J trimming: 5 bases; junction bases outside the gene matches: 10. The CDR3 totals 17 residues. Germline V CDR1 and CDR2: MGHDK, SYGVNS. Sequenced input: naive T cells sorted from blood. This receptor was taken from a young man in good health. The gene calls are TRBV25-1 and TRBJ2-1; 12 bases fit TRBD2. As DNA, the CDR3 is TGTGCCAGCAGTCCACCGGGACTAGCGGGCCCTGACAATGAGCAGTTCTTC. Protein product: CASSPPGLAGPDNEQFF. Looking up the rest from reference TRBV25-1 and TRBJ2-1 gives the full variable domain: EADIYQTPRYLVIGTGKKITLECSQTMGHDKMYWYQQDPGMELHLIHYSYGVNSTEKGDLSSESTVSRIRTEHFPLTLESARPSHTSQYLCASSPPGLAGPDNEQFFGPGTRLTVL.